The 20 T cell receptor beta chains below were found in one sample sequenced in a study of CD8 T cell repertoires and HIV-1 epitope variants. Antigens of these TCRs are unknown. Generated by immunoSEQ multiplex PCR, the TCRdb table keeps only in-frame clones and is missing some. The sample contains 3,000 to 4,500 clones, approximately 70% of which appear only once. Sample: cultured CD8+ T cells derived from PBMCs. The origin of the receptors is a male donor with HIV.

The chain employs TRBV15 and TRBJ2-1; weak D call: TRBD2 (6 bases). The CDR3 loop spans 15 amino acids. The V end lost 8 bases, the J end lost 2 bases, and 16 bases lay between the germline ends. CDR1 LNHNV and CDR2 YYDKDF come from the germline V gene (reference sequence). The chain's CDR3 is CATRSEGRAYNEQFF. CDR3 nucleotides: TGTGCCACCCGATCGGAGGGCAGGGCCTACAATGAGCAGTTCTTC.

The rearrangement uses TRBV5-6 and TRBJ2-1; TRBD2 aligns across 8 bases. The CDR3 is 16 amino acids. In germline, CDR1 is SGHDT, CDR2 YYEEEE. Trimming took 0 bases from V and 0 from J; bases not matched to a gene: 2. CDR3 sequence: CASSLERGSSYNEQFF. The CDR3 DNA reads TGTGCCAGCAGCTTGGAGCGGGGGAGCTCCTACAATGAGCAGTTCTTC.

The CDR3 coding sequence is TGCGCCAGCAGTGGGCACATCGCCACAGATACGCAGTATTTT. Translating it yields CASSGHIATDTQYF. V is TRBV10-1 and J is TRBJ2-3; D is undetermined. Germline V gives CDR1 WNHNN, CDR2 SYGVQD (reference sequence). V lost 4 bases to trimming and J lost 2 bases, with 10 bases between them. This CDR3 comprises 14 residues.

The chain combines TRBV28 with TRBJ1-6; TRBD1 matches 7 bases. The germline V gene encodes CDR1 MDHEN and CDR2 SYDVKM. V shed 10 bases, J shed 6 bases, and the junction held 9 bases outside the gene matches. The CDR3 covers 14 residues. The CDR3 sequence: CATEAGQSNSPLHF. DNA of the CDR3: TGTGCCACCGAGGCGGGACAGTCTAATTCACCCCTCCACTTT. The full variable domain, with the rest looked up from reference TRBV28 and TRBJ1-6, is DVKVTQSSRYLVKRTGEKVFLECVQDMDHENMFWYRQDPGLGLRLIYFSYDVKMKEKGDIPEGYSVSREKKERFSLILESASTNQTSMYLCATEAGQSNSPLHFGNGTRLTVT.

The gene calls are TRBV28 and TRBJ2-1; TRBD1 matches at 8 bases. V dropped 6 bases and J dropped 0; count of bases not matched to a gene: 16. The CDR3 has 19 amino acids. Per germline, CDR1 MDHEN and CDR2 SYDVKM. CDR3 nucleotides: TGTGCCAGCAGCGAAACGACAGGGGACGGGGGTAGCTCCTACAATGAGCAGTTCTTC. The encoded protein is CASSETTGDGGSSYNEQFF.

V usage is TRBV4-1 and J usage is TRBJ1-4; D is unclear. The germline V gene encodes CDR1 MGHRA and CDR2 YSYEKL. The CDR3 extends over 18 amino acids. Trimming removed 1 base from V and 0 bases from J, with 15 bases in between. The CDR3 nucleotides read TGCGCCAGCAGCCAAGGAGGGCGCGGTAGAGCAACTAATGAAAAACTGTTTTTT. Translation: CASSQGGRGRATNEKLFF.

CDR3 in DNA: TGCGCCAGCAGCCAAGATCCCGTCGAACTCGACTATGGCTACACCTTC. Amino acid sequence: CASSQDPVELDYGYTF. The chain employs TRBV4-1 and TRBJ1-2; no reliable D call. V was shortened by 0 bases and J by 3 bases, with 14 bases between the two germline ends. Germline CDR1 reads MGHRA; CDR2 reads YSYEKL. The CDR3 runs to 16 residues.

The V call is TRBV2, the J call TRBJ1-3; no definite D call. V was shortened by 1 base and J by 4 bases, with 8 bases between the two germline ends. This CDR3 spans 14 amino acids. Germline assignment: CDR1 SNHLY and CDR2 FYNNEI. Here the CDR3 reads CASSEESLGNTIYF. CDR3 bases: TGTGCCAGCAGTGAAGAGAGCCTAGGAAACACCATATATTTT.

This chain connects TRBV5-1 to TRBJ2-2; TRBD1 might be the D (5 bases). Per germline, CDR1 SGHRS and CDR2 YFSETQ. The CDR3 loop spans 14 amino acids. V was trimmed by 2 bases and J by 5 bases, leaving 10 bases between them. The CDR3 sequence is CASSFGQLTGELFF. For the CDR3, the DNA is TGCGCCAGCAGCTTCGGACAACTTACCGGGGAGCTGTTTTTT.

This clone was observed a handful of times. The chain links TRBV5-1 to TRBJ2-7; the D gene is possibly TRBD2 (6 bases). The CDR3 consists of 14 residues. The germline CDR1 and CDR2 sequences are SGHRS and YFSETQ. The V gene lost 1 base and the J gene lost 3 bases, with 11 bases spanning the gap. CDR3 sequence reads: CASSLYAGGYEQYF. For the CDR3, the DNA is TGCGCCAGCAGCTTGTATGCCGGGGGCTACGAGCAGTACTTC.

The V call is TRBV30, the J call TRBJ1-1; D is possibly TRBD1 (6 bases). V lost 0 bases to trimming and J lost 4 bases, with 9 bases between them. Germline V lookup: CDR1 GTSNPN, CDR2 SVGIG (reference sequence). The CDR3 length is 13 residues. CDR3 in DNA: TGTGCCTGGAGTGTAGGGGGGCTCACTGAAGCTTTCTTT. The encoded protein is CAWSVGGLTEAFF.

A few counts support this clone. In nucleotides, the CDR3 is TGTGCCAGCTCACCAGGACTTTCCCAAGAGACCCAGTACTTC. Amino acids: CASSPGLSQETQYF. The rearrangement links TRBV18 to TRBJ2-5, with a weak D call TRBD2 (5 bases). This CDR3 is 14 amino acids long. CDR1 KGHSH and CDR2 LQKENI come from the germline V gene. Trimming stripped 2 bases from V and 1 base from J, with 8 bases between.

V is TRBV25-1 and J is TRBJ1-5, with a tentative D call TRBD1 (6 bases). The germline CDR1 and CDR2 sequences are MGHDK and SYGVNS. V was trimmed by 1 base and J by 3 bases, leaving 13 bases between them. The CDR3 loop spans 16 amino acids. CDR3 residues: CASSESGVFDNQPQHF. CDR3 in DNA: TGTGCCAGCAGTGAATCAGGGGTTTTTGACAATCAGCCCCAGCATTTT.

This clone was counted between two and nine times. V usage is TRBV19 and J usage is TRBJ1-5; D is unresolved. Trimming took off 5 bases at V and 2 bases at J, with 13 bases between the two ends. This CDR3 is 15 amino acids long. Germline-derived CDR1 and CDR2 are LNHDA and SQIVND (reference sequence). The chain's CDR3 is CASSVGEWGNQPQHF. The DNA for the CDR3 is TGTGCCAGTAGTGTCGGGGAATGGGGCAATCAGCCCCAGCATTTT.

This sequence joins TRBV4-1 and TRBJ2-1; no clear D gene. V lost 0 bases and J lost 2, with 11 bases in between. The CDR3 has 16 residues. Germline values: CDR1 MGHRA, CDR2 YSYEKL. The CDR3 spells CASSQEPRPTYNEQFF. In DNA, the CDR3 is TGCGCCAGCAGCCAAGAACCCCGGCCCACCTACAATGAGCAGTTCTTC.

The rearrangement uses TRBV19 and TRBJ1-2; D gene unclear. CDR3 length: 15 amino acids. With 0 bases removed from V and 0 bases from J, the gap between germline ends came to 8 bases. Germline V gene sequence: CDR1 LNHDA, CDR2 SQIVND (reference sequence). In DNA, the CDR3 is TGTGCCAGTAGTATAGATCTATCACCTAACTATGGCTACACCTTC. Its translation: CASSIDLSPNYGYTF.

V usage is TRBV5-1 and J usage is TRBJ2-1; D unresolved. Germline CDR1 and CDR2: SGHRS and YFSETQ. This CDR3 comprises 13 residues. The ends were cut back, 0 bases at V and 7 bases at J, with 8 bases in the middle. CDR3 sequence reads: CASSLDGANEQFF. The CDR3 nucleotides read TGCGCCAGCAGCTTGGATGGTGCGAATGAGCAGTTCTTC.

The chain recombines TRBV29-1 with TRBJ2-5; maybe TRBD1 (5 bases). Trimming stripped 0 bases from V and 8 bases from J, with 10 bases between. Germline CDR1 SQVTM, CDR2 ANQGSEA. CDR3 length equals 12 residues. This chain's CDR3 is CSVEDRRGTQYF. The CDR3 nucleotides are TGCAGCGTTGAAGATCGTAGGGGCACCCAGTACTTC.

This clone was detected only once. The chain couples TRBV27 to TRBJ2-1; TRBD2 agrees at 8 bases. J gave up 9 bases and V 7 bases, and 11 bases lay outside the gene matches. Germline CDR1 and CDR2: MNHEY and SMNVEV (reference sequence). This CDR3 is 14 amino acids long. CDR3 bases: TGTGCCAGCATTCGACCGGGACTAGGCCGTGAGCAGTTCTTC. Amino acids: CASIRPGLGREQFF.

This clone was counted a few times. V and J are TRBV5-1 and TRBJ2-7, with D possibly being TRBD1 (6 bases). This CDR3 comprises 17 residues. CDR1 SGHRS and CDR2 YFSETQ come from the germline V gene. V gave up 4 bases and J gave up 0 bases, with 20 bases separating them. CDR3 sequence (DNA): TGCGCCAGCAGCCTCCTCCCCCTACAGGGAAGCTCCTACGAGCAGTACTTC. This gives the protein CASSLLPLQGSSYEQYF. The full variable domain, rest sourced from reference TRBV5-1 and TRBJ2-7, is KAGVTQTPRYLIKTRGQQVTLSCSPISGHRSVSWYQQTPGQGLQFLFEYFSETQRNKGNFPGRFSGRQFSNSRSEMNVSTLELGDSALYLCASSLLPLQGSSYEQYFGPGTRLTVT.